The 31 T cell receptor beta chains presented below share a single source sample, sequenced in a study of blood T cell repertoires in COVID-19. Profiling relied on immunoSEQ multiplex PCR, and the TCRdb table lists in-frame clones only, not all of them. The sample lists some 210,000 clones, about four fifths seen once, with approximately 12% in the top ten. Sequenced: peripheral blood. These receptors all stem from a woman between 40 and 55 years old with acute or convalescent COVID-19.

V usage is TRBV11-3 and J usage is TRBJ2-1; D might be TRBD2 (5 bases). V lost 5 bases and J lost 5, with 10 bases in between. This CDR3 has 13 residues. Germline V gives CDR1 SGHNT, CDR2 YENEEA. The CDR3, as DNA: TGTGCCAGCAGCACCGGGAACGACAATGAGCAGTTCTTC. Translating it yields CASSTGNDNEQFF.

The rearrangement joins TRBV28 to TRBJ1-1; 7 bases map to TRBD1. The V segment lost 2 bases and the J segment 10 bases; nucleotides outside the gene matches: 4. CDR1 and CDR2 (germline): MDHEN, SYDVKM. The CDR3 is 12 amino acids. Here the CDR3 DNA reads TGTGCCAGCAGTTTAATCGACAGGGTAGCTTTCTTT. The encoded protein is CASSLIDRVAFF.

This clone was counted between two and nine times. V is TRBV7-9 and J is TRBJ2-7, with D uncertain. Germline CDR1 and CDR2: SEHNR and FQNEAQ (reference sequence). The length of the CDR3 is 13 residues. V was trimmed by 2 bases and J by 1 base, leaving 6 bases between them. The chain's CDR3 is CASSLFGSYEQYF. The DNA for the CDR3 is TGTGCCAGCAGCTTATTCGGGTCCTACGAGCAGTACTTC.

This chain connects TRBV30 to TRBJ1-6; D uncertain. This CDR3 spans 15 amino acids. Per germline, CDR1 GTSNPN and CDR2 SVGIG (reference sequence). V lost 0 bases, J lost 9 bases, and 15 bases lay in between. The CDR3 sequence: CAWSVLPGTISPLHF. CDR3 in DNA: TGTGCCTGGAGTGTACTCCCAGGTACGATTTCACCCCTCCACTTT.

The chain has TRBV6-6 and TRBJ2-7; 7 bases match TRBD1. Trimming at V came to 4 bases and at J to 4 bases, leaving 7 bases not matched to a gene. Germline lookup yields CDR1 MNHNY and CDR2 SVGAGI (reference sequence). This CDR3 spans 14 amino acids. The CDR3 region has the DNA TGTGCCAGCAGTTTAATTGGGACAGCTTACGAGCAGTACTTC. This gives the protein CASSLIGTAYEQYF.

This clone was counted once. The V gene is TRBV5-1, the J gene TRBJ2-1; D is unclear. Per the germline V gene, CDR1 is SGHRS and CDR2 is YFSETQ. The CDR3 has 11 amino acids. V was cut by 6 bases and J by 5 bases, with 6 bases left in between. CDR3 in DNA: TGCGCCAGCACCCAAAACAATGAGCAGTTCTTC. Its protein product is CASTQNNEQFF.

This clone was observed a single time. V and J are TRBV7-6 and TRBJ1-2, with 9 positions matching TRBD1. The V gene's germline CDR1 is SGHVS and CDR2 FNYEAQ. The junction had 11 bases not matched to a gene; V was cut back by 0 bases and J by 6 bases. The CDR3 has 17 residues. The DNA of the CDR3 is TGTGCCAGCAGCTTAGCGCCCCCACAGGGGGCTTTGGATGGCTACACCTTC. It codes for CASSLAPPQGALDGYTF.

The chain uses TRBV19 and TRBJ2-2, with D maybe TRBD1 (5 bases). This CDR3 has 15 amino acids. Germline CDR1 LNHDA, CDR2 SQIVND (reference sequence). Trimming took 4 bases from V and 2 from J, leaving 11 bases between them. The chain's CDR3 is CASSNRQINTGELFF. The CDR3, as DNA: TGTGCCAGTAGTAACCGACAGATAAACACCGGGGAGCTGTTTTTT.

The chain combines TRBV11-2 with TRBJ2-3; TRBD2 matches 11 bases. V lost 1 base to trimming and J lost 5 bases; unmatched junction nucleotides: 5. Germline assignment: CDR1 SGHAT and CDR2 FQNNGV. This CDR3 is 16 amino acids long. The CDR3 DNA sequence: TGTGCCAGCAGCTTAGTTGTAGCGGGGGGGCTAGATACGCAGTATTTT. Its protein product is CASSLVVAGGLDTQYF.

The chain carries TRBV19 and TRBJ1-1; maybe TRBD1 (5 bases). Deletions cut 7 bases from V and 3 bases from J, with 12 bases between. In germline, CDR1 is LNHDA, CDR2 SQIVND (reference sequence). The CDR3 has 13 amino acids. Written as DNA, the CDR3 is TGTGCCAGTAAAGGGGATCTCGACACTGAAGCTTTCTTT. Its protein product is CASKGDLDTEAFF.

This sequence joins TRBV5-1 and TRBJ1-4; 9 bases agree with TRBD1. This CDR3 has 15 residues. CDR1 is SGHRS and CDR2 is YFSETQ in the germline V gene. V dropped 0 bases and J dropped 4; count of bases not matched to a gene: 1. The CDR3 region is CASSLGDRVNEKLFF. The CDR3 DNA sequence: TGCGCCAGCAGCTTGGGGGACAGGGTTAATGAAAAACTGTTTTTT. The entire variable domain, with the rest obtained from reference TRBV5-1 and TRBJ1-4, is as follows: KAGVTQTPRYLIKTRGQQVTLSCSPISGHRSVSWYQQTPGQGLQFLFEYFSETQRNKGNFPGRFSGRQFSNSRSEMNVSTLELGDSALYLCASSLGDRVNEKLFFGSGTQLSVL.

The chain uses TRBV7-2 and TRBJ1-3; 8 nucleotides align to TRBD1. The CDR3 consists of 16 residues. Germline trimming cut 2 bases from V and 2 bases from J; bases unmatched to any gene: 5. CDR1 is SGHTA, CDR2 FQGNSA, per germline. The CDR3 spells CASSLMGTGTGNTIYF. The CDR3 region has the DNA TGTGCCAGCAGCTTAATGGGGACAGGTACTGGAAACACCATATATTTT. The complete variable domain, with remaining parts taken from reference TRBV7-2 and TRBJ1-3, reads GAGVSQSPSNKVTEKGKDVELRCDPISGHTALYWYRQSLGQGLEFLIYFQGNSAPDKSGLPSDRFSAERTGGSVSTLTIQRTQQEDSAVYLCASSLMGTGTGNTIYFGEGSWLTVV.

The chain joins TRBV27 to TRBJ2-7, with unresolved D. The CDR3 has 10 amino acids. CDR1 and CDR2 from the germline V gene are MNHEY and SMNVEV (reference sequence). The V end was cut by 8 bases, the J end by 3 bases, with 5 bases between. CDR3 DNA sequence: TGTGCCAGCGGAGACTACGAGCAGTACTTC. Translating gives CASGDYEQYF.

About this clone itself: Distinct nucleotide sequences in the sample also encode this CDR3. The chain recombines TRBV5-1 with TRBJ1-6; 9 bases match TRBD1. Trimming took 4 bases from V and 7 from J; bases not matched to a gene: 9. The CDR3 contains 16 residues. The germline gives CDR1 SGHRS, CDR2 YFSETQ. CDR3 region: CASSPGLGQGNSPLHF. The DNA for the CDR3 is TGCGCCAGCAGCCCCGGTTTAGGACAGGGGAATTCACCCCTCCACTTT.

The rearrangement joins TRBV27 to TRBJ1-5; a weak D match, TRBD1 (6 bases). V was pared by 1 base and J by 7 bases, with 11 bases between. The CDR3 sequence is 14 residues long. Looked up from germline, CDR1 is MNHEY and CDR2 is SMNVEV (reference sequence). CDR3 DNA sequence: TGTGCCAGCAGTTTATTCCCAGGGGTCCAGCCCCAGCATTTT. Its protein product is CASSLFPGVQPQHF.

The chain uses TRBV19 and TRBJ2-2; 9 bases match TRBD1. The CDR3 contains 17 residues. With V trimmed by 4 bases and J by 4 bases, 10 bases remained unmatched. Germline V gives CDR1 LNHDA, CDR2 SQIVND (reference sequence). CDR3 protein: CASSTDTGGYSTGELFF. The CDR3 DNA follows: TGTGCCAGTAGTACAGATACAGGGGGCTATAGCACCGGGGAGCTGTTTTTT.

The chain joins TRBV11-2 to TRBJ2-3, with TRBD1 matching over 8 bases. This CDR3 spans 15 amino acids. V dropped 5 bases and J dropped 0; count of bases not matched to a gene: 4. Germline V CDR1 and CDR2: SGHAT, FQNNGV. The CDR3 sequence: CASSPTGGSTDTQYF. The CDR3 nucleotides read TGTGCCAGCAGCCCTACAGGGGGAAGCACAGATACGCAGTATTTT.

The J gene is TRBJ1-3, the V gene TRBV5-8, with 12 bases aligning to TRBD1. This CDR3 region has 18 residues. Germline assignment: CDR1 SGHTS and CDR2 YDEGEE. J was trimmed by 3 bases and V by 4 bases; bases with no gene match: 11. CDR3 in amino acids: CASSARDRGRFIGNTIYF. The DNA of the CDR3 is TGTGCCAGCAGCGCCCGGGACAGGGGGCGATTTATTGGAAACACCATATATTTT.

The chain links TRBV2 to TRBJ2-7; TRBD2 matches 8 bases. The CDR3 spans 15 residues. The germline V gene has CDR1 SNHLY and CDR2 FYNNEI. The V and J ends lost 8 bases and 0 bases, in that order; junction bases with no gene match: 9. CDR3 protein: CASGRLAPPSYEQYF. CDR3 nucleotides: TGTGCCAGCGGGAGACTAGCGCCTCCCTCCTACGAGCAGTACTTC.

A few counts support this clone. The chain links TRBV3-1 (or the pseudogene TRBV3-2) to TRBJ2-1, with TRBD1 matching over 9 bases. V was clipped by 5 bases and J by 8 bases; unmatched bases: 10. The CDR3 loop spans 15 amino acids. Germline CDR1 reads LGHDT; CDR2 reads YNNKEL (reference sequence). The CDR3 nucleotides are TGTGCCAGCAGCAAGAACAGGGGGCGCAGAGATGAGCAGTTCTTC. Translation: CASSKNRGRRDEQFF.

V usage is TRBV6-5 and J usage is TRBJ1-6, with 7 bases identical to TRBD1. J gave up 14 bases and V 4 bases, and 17 bases lay outside the gene matches. Per the germline V gene, CDR1 is MNHEY and CDR2 is SVGAGI. CDR3 length equals 16 residues. The CDR3 DNA follows: TGTGCCAGCAGTTCCGGGACAGAGATGTTAACGGAATCCCTCCACTTT. This encodes CASSSGTEMLTESLHF.

The chain carries TRBV7-2 and TRBJ2-6; D uncertain. The CDR3 has 15 amino acids. The germline V gene encodes CDR1 SGHTA and CDR2 FQGNSA. Deletions cut 3 bases from V and 0 bases from J, with 6 bases between. CDR3 sequence reads: CASSFQVSGANVLTF. In nucleotides, the CDR3 is TGTGCCAGCAGCTTTCAGGTCTCTGGGGCCAACGTCCTGACTTTC. The full variable domain, its missing parts supplied by reference TRBV7-2 and TRBJ2-6, is GAGVSQSPSNKVTEKGKDVELRCDPISGHTALYWYRQSLGQGLEFLIYFQGNSAPDKSGLPSDRFSAERTGGSVSTLTIQRTQQEDSAVYLCASSFQVSGANVLTFGAGSRLTVL.

The chain has TRBV5-4 and TRBJ2-1, with D perhaps TRBD2 (6 bases). This CDR3 spans 15 amino acids. V gave up 3 bases and J gave up 9 bases, with 19 bases separating them. Germline lookup yields CDR1 SGHNT and CDR2 YYREEE (reference sequence). The CDR3 protein is CASSSGRERMGEQFF. CDR3 nucleotides: TGTGCCAGCAGCTCAGGGCGGGAAAGGATGGGTGAGCAGTTCTTC.

The V and J genes are TRBV27 and TRBJ2-2; 8 bases are shared with TRBD2. The CDR3 sequence is 14 residues long. Germline values: CDR1 MNHEY, CDR2 SMNVEV (reference sequence). J gave up 3 bases and V 5 bases, and 2 bases lay outside the gene matches. CDR3 sequence: CASSLGLDTGELFF. The CDR3 DNA reads as TGTGCCAGCAGTCTGGGACTAGACACCGGGGAGCTGTTTTTT.

This chain uses TRBV5-6 with TRBJ1-3; 9 bases agree with TRBD1. This CDR3 is built from 16 residues. Germline CDR1 is SGHDT and CDR2 is YYEEEE. V gave up 4 bases and J gave up 6 bases; unmatched junction bases: 11. The CDR3 nucleotides are TGTGCCAGCAGCCCGACCACAGGGGGCCCAATAAACACCATATATTTT. This encodes CASSPTTGGPINTIYF.

The V call is TRBV5-4, the J call TRBJ2-1; 9 bases are shared with TRBD2. This CDR3 has 15 residues. CDR1 is SGHNT and CDR2 is YYREEE in the germline V gene (reference sequence). Trimming cost V 0 bases and J 7 bases; bases outside gene matches: 5. The CDR3 reads CASSLGLAGINEQFF. The CDR3 DNA follows: TGTGCCAGCAGCTTGGGCCTAGCGGGAATAAATGAGCAGTTCTTC.

The genes are TRBV4-3 and TRBJ2-7; 10 bases agree with TRBD2. V dropped 1 base and J dropped 2; count of bases not matched to a gene: 2. Looked up from germline, CDR1 is LGHNA and CDR2 is YSLEER. This CDR3 has 15 amino acids. CDR3 protein: CASSQGTSGTYEQYF. CDR3 bases: TGCGCCAGCAGCCAAGGGACTAGCGGTACCTACGAGCAGTACTTC.

The rearrangement links TRBV15 to TRBJ2-2, with 7 bases lining up with TRBD2. The V segment lost 5 bases and the J segment 6 bases; nucleotides outside the gene matches: 12. The CDR3 sequence is 16 residues long. Germline values: CDR1 LNHNV, CDR2 YYDKDF (reference sequence). CDR3 sequence reads: CATSRVRGLGAGELFF. As DNA, the CDR3 is TGTGCCACCAGCCGCGTGAGAGGACTAGGGGCCGGGGAGCTGTTTTTT.

This chain connects TRBV19 to TRBJ2-7, with D perhaps matching TRBD1 (6 bases). The germline gives CDR1 LNHDA, CDR2 SQIVND (reference sequence). The CDR3 extends over 12 amino acids. V lost 5 bases to trimming and J lost 7 bases, with 12 bases between them. Here the CDR3 reads CASSPQGREQYF. CDR3 coding DNA: TGTGCCAGTAGTCCACAGGGTCGGGAGCAGTACTTC. The full variable domain, its missing parts supplied by reference TRBV19 and TRBJ2-7, is DGGITQSPKYLFRKEGQNVTLSCEQNLNHDAMYWYRQDPGQGLRLIYYSQIVNDFQKGDIAEGYSVSREKKESFPLTVTSAQKNPTAFYLCASSPQGREQYFGPGTRLTVT.

V and J are TRBV18 and TRBJ1-3; 8 bases map to TRBD1. The ends lost 2 bases at V and 0 bases at J; junction bases unmatched: 6. Germline-derived CDR1 and CDR2 are KGHSH and LQKENI. The CDR3 is made up of 17 amino acids. The CDR3 loop is CASSPLRQGISGNTIYF. The CDR3 bases are TGTGCCAGCTCACCATTGAGACAGGGGATCTCTGGAAACACCATATATTTT.

The V call is TRBV29-1, the J call TRBJ1-5; 10 bases are shared with TRBD1. This CDR3 region has 12 residues. V shed 7 bases, J shed 5 bases, and the junction held 2 bases outside the gene matches. Germline V gives CDR1 SQVTM, CDR2 ANQGSEA. The CDR3 is CSAGTGDQPQHF. CDR3 DNA: TGCAGCGCCGGGACAGGGGATCAGCCCCAGCATTTT.